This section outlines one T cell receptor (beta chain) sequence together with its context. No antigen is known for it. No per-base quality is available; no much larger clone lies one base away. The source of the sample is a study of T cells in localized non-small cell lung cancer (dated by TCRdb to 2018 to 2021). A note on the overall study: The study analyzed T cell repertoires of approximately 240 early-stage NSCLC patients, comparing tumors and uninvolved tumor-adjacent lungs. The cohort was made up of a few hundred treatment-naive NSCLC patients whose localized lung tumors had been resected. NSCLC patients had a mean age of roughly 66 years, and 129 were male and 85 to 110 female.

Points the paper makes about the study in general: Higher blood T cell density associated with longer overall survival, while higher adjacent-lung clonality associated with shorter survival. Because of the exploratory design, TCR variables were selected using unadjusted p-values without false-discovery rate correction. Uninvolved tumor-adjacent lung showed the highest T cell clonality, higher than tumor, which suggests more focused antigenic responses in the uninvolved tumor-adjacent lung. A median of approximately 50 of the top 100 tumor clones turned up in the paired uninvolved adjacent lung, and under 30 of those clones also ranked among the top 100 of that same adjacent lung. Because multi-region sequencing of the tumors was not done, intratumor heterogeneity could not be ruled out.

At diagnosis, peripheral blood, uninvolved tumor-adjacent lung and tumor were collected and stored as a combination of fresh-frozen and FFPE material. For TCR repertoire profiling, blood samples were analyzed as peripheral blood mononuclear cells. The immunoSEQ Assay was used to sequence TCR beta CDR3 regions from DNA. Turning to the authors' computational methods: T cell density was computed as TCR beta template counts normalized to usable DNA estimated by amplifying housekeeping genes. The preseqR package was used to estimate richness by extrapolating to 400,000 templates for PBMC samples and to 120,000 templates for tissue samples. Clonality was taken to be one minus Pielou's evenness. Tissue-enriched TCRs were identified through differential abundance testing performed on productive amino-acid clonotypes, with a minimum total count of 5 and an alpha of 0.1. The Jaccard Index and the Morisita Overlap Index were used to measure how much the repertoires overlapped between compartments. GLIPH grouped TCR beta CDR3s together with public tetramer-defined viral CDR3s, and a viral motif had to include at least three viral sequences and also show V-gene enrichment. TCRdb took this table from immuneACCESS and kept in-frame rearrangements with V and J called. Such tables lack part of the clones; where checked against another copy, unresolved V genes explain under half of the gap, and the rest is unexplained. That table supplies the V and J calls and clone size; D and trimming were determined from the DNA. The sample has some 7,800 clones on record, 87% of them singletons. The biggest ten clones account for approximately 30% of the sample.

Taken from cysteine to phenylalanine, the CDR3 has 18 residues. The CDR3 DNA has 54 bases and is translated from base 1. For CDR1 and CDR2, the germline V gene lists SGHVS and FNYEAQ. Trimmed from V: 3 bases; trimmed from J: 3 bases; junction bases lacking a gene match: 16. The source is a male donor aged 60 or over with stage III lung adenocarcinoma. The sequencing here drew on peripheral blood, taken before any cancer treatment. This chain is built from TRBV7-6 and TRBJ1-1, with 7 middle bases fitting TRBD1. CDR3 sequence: CASSFYPGKTQGDTEAFF. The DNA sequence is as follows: TGTGCCAGCAGCTTTTATCCCGGCAAGACCCAGGGGGACACTGAAGCTTTCTTT.